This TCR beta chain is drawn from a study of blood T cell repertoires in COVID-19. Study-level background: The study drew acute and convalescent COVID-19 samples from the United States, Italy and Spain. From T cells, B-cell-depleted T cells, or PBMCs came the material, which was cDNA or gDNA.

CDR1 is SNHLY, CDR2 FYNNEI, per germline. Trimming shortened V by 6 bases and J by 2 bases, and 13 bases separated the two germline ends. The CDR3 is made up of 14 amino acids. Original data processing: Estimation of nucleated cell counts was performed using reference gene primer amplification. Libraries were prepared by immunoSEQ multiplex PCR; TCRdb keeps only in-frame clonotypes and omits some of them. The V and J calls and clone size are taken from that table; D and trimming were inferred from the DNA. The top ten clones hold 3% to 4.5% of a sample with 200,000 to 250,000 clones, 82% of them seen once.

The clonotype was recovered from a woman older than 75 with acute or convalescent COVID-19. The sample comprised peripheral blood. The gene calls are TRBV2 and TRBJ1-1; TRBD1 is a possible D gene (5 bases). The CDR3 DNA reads TGTGCCAGCAGCCCACGTGGGGCTAACACTGAAGCTTTCTTT. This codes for CASSPRGANTEAFF.